Each of the 20 T cell receptor beta chains below was sequenced from the same sample in a study of long-term antiretroviral therapy in people with HIV. Version v3.0 of the immunoSEQ assay was performed at survey level. Using immunoSEQ multiplex PCR, the repertoire was profiled, and TCRdb retains in-frame clones only, with some absent. The sample carries 25,000 to 35,000 clones, approximately 96% recorded once. The sequencing used unsorted PBMCs, collected approximately 6.8 years after starting antiretroviral therapy. All receptors come from a man younger than 40 with HIV.

This clone was detected once. The V and J genes are TRBV29-1 and TRBJ2-6; a weak D match, TRBD1 (5 bases). CDR3 size: 14 residues. The ends were cut back, 1 base at V and 4 bases at J, with 8 bases in the middle. Germline V gene lookup returns CDR1 SQVTM and CDR2 ANQGSEA. The CDR3 nucleotides read TGCAGCGTTGAAGGGGGCTCAGGGGCCAACGTCCTGACTTTC. The encoded protein is CSVEGGSGANVLTF.

The rearrangement uses TRBV6-1 and TRBJ1-6, with D possibly TRBD1 on 6 matching bases. The length of the CDR3 is 15 residues. Germline lookup yields CDR1 MNHNS and CDR2 SASEGT. The V gene lost 1 base and the J gene lost 6 bases, with 10 bases spanning the gap. CDR3 protein: CASSEGRGSNSPLHF. CDR3 sequence (DNA): TGTGCCAGCAGTGAAGGCAGGGGAAGTAATTCACCCCTCCACTTT.

This clone was recorded only once. This chain links TRBV12-5 with TRBJ2-7; 8 nucleotides line up with TRBD1. The trim removed 0 bases at V and 6 bases at J, leaving 13 bases unmatched. The V gene's germline CDR1 is LGHNT and CDR2 FRNRAP. The CDR3 extends over 17 amino acids. The CDR3 coding sequence is TGTGCTAGTGGTTTGGTACTTTCAGGGGGCTTAGTGTCCGAGCAGTACTTC. It translates to CASGLVLSGGLVSEQYF.

This chain uses TRBV7-3 with TRBJ2-2, with 9 bases identical to TRBD2. The CDR3 sequence is 15 residues long. CDR1 and CDR2 (germline): SGHTA, FQGTGA. Trimming took 3 bases from V and 7 from J; bases not matched to a gene: 6. The chain's CDR3 is CASSLGGLAHGELFF. DNA for the CDR3: TGTGCCAGCAGCTTGGGGGGACTAGCTCACGGGGAGCTGTTTTTT.

This rearrangement joins TRBV27 to TRBJ2-1, with TRBD1 as a possible D gene (5 bases). Between the trimmed V and J ends, which lost 5 bases and 1 base, there was a span of 6 bases. The CDR3 runs to 13 residues. Germline lookup yields CDR1 MNHEY and CDR2 SMNVEV (reference sequence). CDR3 residues: CASSQGSYNEQFF. The DNA of the CDR3 is TGTGCCAGCAGTCAGGGTTCCTACAATGAGCAGTTCTTC.

The chain couples TRBV7-9 to TRBJ1-6, with D hard to call. Germline V lookup: CDR1 SEHNR, CDR2 FQNEAQ (reference sequence). The V end was cut by 0 bases, the J end by 7 bases, with 4 bases between. The length of the CDR3 is 13 residues. This CDR3 reads CASSLAGNSPLHF. The CDR3 nucleotides are TGTGCCAGCAGCTTAGCGGGCAATTCACCCCTCCACTTT.

V gene TRBV2 combines with J gene TRBJ1-4; D gene ambiguous. Germline V gene data show CDR1 as SNHLY and CDR2 as FYNNEI. The CDR3 sequence is 13 residues long. Deletions cut 4 bases from V and 3 bases from J, with 6 bases between. The CDR3 DNA reads as TGTGCCAGCAGTGTTACCCCTAATGAAAAACTGTTTTTT. Translation gives CASSVTPNEKLFF.

The chain recombines TRBV7-9 with TRBJ1-1; 7 bases are a match to TRBD1. V trimming: 1 base; J trimming: 8 bases; junction bases outside the gene matches: 1. The CDR3 totals 12 residues. CDR1 and CDR2 from the germline V gene are SEHNR and FQNEAQ (reference sequence). The CDR3 spells CASSLGDSEAFF. The CDR3 DNA reads as TGTGCCAGCAGCTTAGGGGACAGCGAAGCTTTCTTT. Full variable domain (missing parts from reference TRBV7-9 and TRBJ1-1): DTGVSQNPRHKITKRGQNVTFRCDPISEHNRLYWYRQTLGQGPEFLTYFQNEAQLEKSRLLSDRFSAERPKGSFSTLEIQRTEQGDSAMYLCASSLGDSEAFFGQGTRLTVV.

The chain employs TRBV11-2 and TRBJ1-1, with D unresolved. Per the germline V gene, CDR1 is SGHAT and CDR2 is FQNNGV. There are 14 residues in the CDR3. V was trimmed by 5 bases and J by 4 bases, leaving 14 bases between them. The CDR3 DNA is TGTGCCAGCAGCGGATCGGTGGGAGGCACTGAAGCTTTCTTT. Translation gives CASSGSVGGTEAFF. The variable domain in full, with the rest retrieved from reference TRBV11-2 and TRBJ1-1, is EAGVAQSPRYKIIEKRQSVAFWCNPISGHATLYWYQQILGQGPKLLIQFQNNGVVDDSQLPKDRFSAERLKGVDSTLKIQPAKLEDSAVYLCASSGSVGGTEAFFGQGTRLTVV.

The chain combines TRBV4-3 with TRBJ2-2; no definite D call. V was shortened by 7 bases and J by 1 base, with 4 bases between the two germline ends. CDR3 length: 12 residues. Germline loops: CDR1 LGHNA, CDR2 YSLEER. The CDR3 here is CASKRNTGELFF. The CDR3 DNA is TGCGCCAGCAAGCGGAACACCGGGGAGCTGTTTTTT.

This chain joins TRBV16 and TRBJ2-7; 10 bases map to TRBD2. CDR1 is KGHSY and CDR2 is FQNENV in the germline V gene. V lost 2 bases to trimming and J lost 2 bases; unmatched junction nucleotides: 3. This CDR3 spans 15 amino acids. The CDR3 DNA reads as TGTGCCAGCAGCCAAGGAGCGGGGGGGACCTACGAGCAGTACTTC. This codes for CASSQGAGGTYEQYF.

The chain couples TRBV18 to TRBJ2-2; D uncertain. Trimming pared 4 bases from V and 3 bases from J, leaving 18 bases between. Germline V CDR1 and CDR2: KGHSH, LQKENI. The length of the CDR3 is 17 residues. CDR3 in DNA: TGTGCCAGCTCACTTCAACGACGGGCCGCCGACACCGGGGAGCTGTTTTTT. Translation: CASSLQRRAADTGELFF.

This chain connects TRBV9 to TRBJ2-5; D is perhaps TRBD2 (6 bases). V was cut by 2 bases and J by 4 bases, with 9 bases left in between. CDR1 SGDLS and CDR2 YYNGEE come from the germline V gene. The CDR3 spans 13 residues. This chain's CDR3 is CASSVGGGETQYF. The CDR3, as DNA: TGTGCCAGCAGCGTGGGGGGAGGAGAGACCCAGTACTTC.

This clone appeared a single time. The chain employs TRBV2 and TRBJ2-2; a weak D match, TRBD1 (6 bases). Germline V gene sequence: CDR1 SNHLY, CDR2 FYNNEI. V lost 6 bases and J 7 bases, leaving 15 bases between the germline ends. The CDR3 has 14 residues. CDR3 DNA: TGTGCCAGCAGCTTTGGACAGAGGGGCGGGGAGCTGTTTTTT. It yields the protein CASSFGQRGGELFF.

V gene TRBV7-8 combines with J gene TRBJ2-6; D ambiguous. With 6 bases removed from V and 0 bases from J, the gap between germline ends came to 12 bases. The CDR3 covers 16 residues. Germline CDR1 reads SGHVS; CDR2 reads FQNEAQ. CDR3 protein: CASSLPVFSGANVLTF. The CDR3 DNA reads as TGTGCCAGCAGTTTACCCGTTTTCTCTGGGGCCAACGTCCTGACTTTC.

The rearrangement joins TRBV11-2 to TRBJ2-3, with 10 bases that match TRBD2. Germline values: CDR1 SGHAT, CDR2 FQNNGV. The CDR3 runs to 19 residues. After removal of 4 bases from V and 4 bases from J, the junction contained 17 bases not matched to a gene. CDR3 in amino acids: CASSSPRRSGGAFSDTQYF. The CDR3 DNA follows: TGTGCCAGCAGCTCCCCACGTAGAAGCGGGGGGGCCTTTTCAGATACGCAGTATTTT. Filled out from reference TRBV11-2 and TRBJ2-3, the complete variable domain reads EAGVAQSPRYKIIEKRQSVAFWCNPISGHATLYWYQQILGQGPKLLIQFQNNGVVDDSQLPKDRFSAERLKGVDSTLKIQPAKLEDSAVYLCASSSPRRSGGAFSDTQYFGPGTRLTVL.

V gene TRBV7-9 combines with J gene TRBJ1-5, with D possibly TRBD1 on 5 matching bases. V lost 3 bases and J lost 9, with 9 bases in between. This CDR3 contains 12 residues. Germline CDR1 is SEHNR and CDR2 is FQNEAQ (reference sequence). The chain's CDR3 is CASSFLGAPQHF. Written as DNA, the CDR3 is TGTGCCAGCAGCTTCCTCGGGGCGCCCCAGCATTTT.

This clone was seen once. V gene TRBV4-3 combines with J gene TRBJ1-1; weak D call: TRBD1 (5 bases). The V and J ends lost 0 bases and 8 bases respectively, with 10 bases between them. CDR3 length: 13 residues. Germline V lookup: CDR1 LGHNA, CDR2 YSLEER. The CDR3 nucleotides read TGCGCCAGCAGCCAAGAACAGGCCCAAGAAGCTTTCTTT. This sequence encodes CASSQEQAQEAFF.

J is TRBJ1-5 and V is TRBV27; 7 bases are a match to TRBD1. The V gene's germline CDR1 is MNHEY and CDR2 SMNVEV (reference sequence). V trimming: 6 bases; J trimming: 4 bases; junction bases outside the gene matches: 15. The CDR3 length is 17 residues. CDR3 DNA: TGTGCCAGCAGCTATACAAAAGCACAGGGGCTAAATCAGCCCCAGCATTTT. This gives the protein CASSYTKAQGLNQPQHF.

The chain is built from TRBV5-1 and TRBJ2-1; D could derive from TRBD1 or TRBD2 (6 bases each). Germline CDR1 and CDR2: SGHRS and YFSETQ. The CDR3 spans 16 residues. With 6 bases removed from V and 3 bases from J, the gap between germline ends came to 19 bases. CDR3 in DNA: TGCGCCAGCAACTATCGCTCGGGGGCGGACTACAATGAGCAGTTCTTC. Its protein is CASNYRSGADYNEQFF.